Listed here are 18 T cell receptor beta chains from one sample, sequenced in a study of blood T cell repertoires in COVID-19. Sequencing used immunoSEQ multiplex PCR; TCRdb keeps in-frame clones, though not all of them. The table has 150,000 to 200,000 clones, approximately 78% seen once; the top ten hold roughly 11%. The material sequenced was peripheral blood. The receptors originated from a human donor in a cohort sampled during active COVID-19.

The chain links TRBV19 to TRBJ2-1; TRBD2 is a possible D gene (5 bases). The V and J ends lost 6 bases and 8 bases respectively, with 17 bases between them. Germline CDR1 is LNHDA and CDR2 is SQIVND (reference sequence). There are 14 residues in the CDR3. The CDR3 DNA sequence: TGTGCCAGTAGAGGCAGTCGCCCGAGGGATGAGCAGTTCTTC. Translated, it gives CASRGSRPRDEQFF.

The rearrangement uses TRBV9 and TRBJ2-2; 7 bases match TRBD1. Germline V gene sequence: CDR1 SGDLS, CDR2 YYNGEE. The length of the CDR3 is 14 residues. J was trimmed by 4 bases and V by 2 bases; bases with no gene match: 2. As DNA, the CDR3 is TGTGCCAGCAGCGTGACAGGGAGCACCGGGGAGCTGTTTTTT. Protein: CASSVTGSTGELFF.

CDR3 region: CASGPVNRADTIYF. DNA for the CDR3: TGTGCTAGTGGTCCCGTGAACAGGGCGGACACCATATATTTT. The genes are TRBV12-5 and TRBJ1-3, with a weak D call TRBD1 (6 bases). V shed 5 bases and J shed 8 bases, with 16 bases lying between them. The CDR3 is 14 amino acids. Germline V gene data show CDR1 as LGHNT and CDR2 as FRNRAP.

V is TRBV3-1 (or the pseudogene TRBV3-2) and J is TRBJ2-7; TRBD2 is a possible D gene (6 bases). The CDR3 is made up of 15 amino acids. Between the trimmed V and J ends, which lost 3 bases and 2 bases, there was a span of 14 bases. CDR1 is LGHDT, CDR2 YNNKEL, per germline (reference sequence). CDR3 sequence: CASSQGGGSTYEQYF. In DNA, the CDR3 is TGTGCCAGCAGCCAGGGGGGAGGCTCAACCTACGAGCAGTACTTC.

The chain recombines TRBV15 with TRBJ1-4; the D gene is possibly TRBD1 (6 bases). Trimming took 6 bases from V and 6 from J, leaving 8 bases between them. Germline V gives CDR1 LNHNV, CDR2 YYDKDF (reference sequence). The CDR3 contains 12 residues. Here the CDR3 DNA reads TGTGCCACCAGTAGGGGGTATGAAAAACTGTTTTTT. Translating gives CATSRGYEKLFF. The variable domain in full, completed from reference TRBV15 and TRBJ1-4, reads DAMVIQNPRYQVTQFGKPVTLSCSQTLNHNVMYWYQQKSSQAPKLLFHYYDKDFNNEADTPDNFQSRRPNTSFCFLDIRSPGLGDTAMYLCATSRGYEKLFFGSGTQLSVL.

V usage is TRBV11-3 and J usage is TRBJ2-6; maybe TRBD2 (6 bases). CDR3 length: 14 residues. Germline CDR1 SGHNT, CDR2 YENEEA. Trimming took off 10 bases at V and 2 bases at J, with 12 bases between the two ends. CDR3 bases: TGTGCCATCGGGGGAACTGCTGGGGCCAACGTCCTGACTTTC. It yields the protein CAIGGTAGANVLTF.

This clone was found once. The V and J genes are TRBV27 and TRBJ2-1; 8 nucleotides match TRBD1. J lost 3 bases, V lost 5 bases, and 9 bases had no gene match. Germline CDR1 reads MNHEY; CDR2 reads SMNVEV (reference sequence). The CDR3 totals 16 residues. The CDR3 here is CASSAWTGKSYNEQFF. The CDR3 coding sequence is TGTGCCAGCAGTGCATGGACAGGGAAAAGCTACAATGAGCAGTTCTTC.

This clone was detected a few times. This chain links TRBV28 with TRBJ1-5; no firm D call. Germline V gives CDR1 MDHEN, CDR2 SYDVKM. This CDR3 is 14 amino acids long. Trimming left V 7 bases short and J 5 bases short, with 15 bases between. The CDR3 spells CASTRQVGHQPQHF. Here the CDR3 DNA reads TGTGCCAGCACCCGCCAGGTGGGTCATCAGCCCCAGCATTTT.

This clone turned up a few times. This chain joins TRBV12-5 and TRBJ1-5; no definite D call. The CDR3 has 18 amino acids. V dropped 6 bases and J dropped 0 bases, with 21 bases sitting between them. The germline CDR1 and CDR2 sequences are LGHNT and FRNRAP. The CDR3 DNA sequence: TGTGCTAGTGGGGATATGGGGAGCTACTATGATAGCAATCAGCCCCAGCATTTT. This gives the protein CASGDMGSYYDSNQPQHF.

The V call is TRBV6-5, the J call TRBJ2-1; 7 bases line up with TRBD1. Germline lookup yields CDR1 MNHEY and CDR2 SVGAGI. J was trimmed by 12 bases and V by 7 bases; bases with no gene match: 9. This CDR3 spans 12 amino acids. CDR3 bases: TGTGCCAGCACCGACAGGGACCGCGGGCAGTTCTTC. Amino acid sequence: CASTDRDRGQFF.

This clone was seen a handful of times. The V gene is TRBV18, the J gene TRBJ2-2, with 8 nucleotides matching TRBD1. The CDR3 runs 16 residues. Germline V lookup: CDR1 KGHSH, CDR2 LQKENI. After removal of 2 bases from V and 3 bases from J, the junction contained 5 bases not matched to a gene. The CDR3 loop is CASSPNGRGHTGELFF. The CDR3 DNA is TGTGCCAGCTCACCAAATGGCAGGGGGCACACCGGGGAGCTGTTTTTT.

The chain has TRBV9 and TRBJ2-5, with TRBD2 matching 10 bases. Germline V gene sequence: CDR1 SGDLS, CDR2 YYNGEE. This CDR3 is built from 15 residues. The ends lost 2 bases at V and 5 bases at J; junction bases unmatched: 6. CDR3 sequence reads: CASSVERGGRETQYF. In DNA form, the CDR3 reads TGTGCCAGCAGCGTGGAGCGGGGGGGCCGGGAGACCCAGTACTTC.

This clone was recorded once. The rearrangement links TRBV27 to TRBJ1-5; D unresolved. The CDR3 contains 14 residues. Trimming stripped 4 bases from V and 0 bases from J, with 7 bases between. Germline V gives CDR1 MNHEY, CDR2 SMNVEV (reference sequence). The CDR3 bases are TGTGCCAGCAGTTCAATAGATAGCAATCAGCCCCAGCATTTT. This translates into CASSSIDSNQPQHF.

A single count supports this clone. This sequence joins TRBV6-5 and TRBJ2-1; possibly TRBD1 for D (5 bases). This CDR3 contains 14 residues. Germline CDR1 and CDR2: MNHEY and SVGAGI. V was shortened by 2 bases and J by 8 bases, with 13 bases between the two germline ends. The CDR3 protein is CASSYDSVGDEQFF. CDR3 nucleotides: TGTGCCAGCAGTTACGACAGCGTAGGCGATGAGCAGTTCTTC.

The V and J genes are TRBV28 and TRBJ2-7; TRBD1 matches 9 bases. This CDR3 has 12 residues. V was pared by 9 bases and J by 6 bases, with 6 bases of the junction left unmatched. Germline V gene data show CDR1 as MDHEN and CDR2 as SYDVKM. The CDR3 region is CASPGQGGEQYF. In DNA, the CDR3 is TGTGCCAGTCCGGGACAGGGTGGCGAGCAGTACTTC.

The chain is built from TRBV5-1 and TRBJ2-3; 9 positions agree with TRBD1. V shed 3 bases, J shed 7 bases, and the junction held 6 bases outside the gene matches. This CDR3 has 14 amino acids. CDR1 is SGHRS and CDR2 is YFSETQ in the germline V gene. CDR3 coding DNA: TGCGCCAGCAGCTCGGGACAGGGTGGAAATACGCAGTATTTT. Encoded protein: CASSSGQGGNTQYF.

The rearrangement links TRBV6-5 to TRBJ2-5; D gene ambiguous. CDR1 and CDR2 (germline): MNHEY, SVGAGI. This CDR3 comprises 12 residues. V was cut by 6 bases and J by 4 bases, with 9 bases left in between. The chain's CDR3 is CASRSSGETQYF. In nucleotides, the CDR3 is TGTGCCAGCAGGTCATCGGGAGAGACCCAGTACTTC.

The rearrangement uses TRBV15 and TRBJ1-2, with TRBD1 identical over 10 bases. V was pared by 3 bases and J by 6 bases, with 7 bases of the junction left unmatched. The V gene's germline CDR1 is LNHNV and CDR2 YYDKDF (reference sequence). The length of the CDR3 is 15 residues. The CDR3 sequence: CATSSRQGARDGYTF. Here the CDR3 DNA reads TGTGCCACCAGCAGTAGACAGGGGGCGCGCGATGGCTACACCTTC.